These 11 T cell receptor beta chains originate from one sample sequenced in a study of T cell changes during pregnancy in multiple sclerosis. TCRdb's copy holds only in-frame clones and misses some; the assay was immunoSEQ multiplex PCR. The repertoire holds around 61,000 clones, with around 90% as singletons. The starting material was peripheral blood, obtained in the third trimester of pregnancy. The receptors shown here come from a female donor in good health, enrolled as a control in a pregnancy study.

CDR3 bases: TGTGCCATCAGGGAGGACAGTTACGAGCAGTACTTC. Its translation is CAIREDSYEQYF. The chain carries TRBV10-3 and TRBJ2-7; tentative D call: TRBD1 (6 bases). CDR3 length equals 12 residues. Trimming cost V 6 bases and J 4 bases, with 10 bases left between them. Germline CDR1 ENHRY, CDR2 SYGVKD.

The chain uses TRBV5-1 and TRBJ1-1; D is perhaps TRBD1 (5 bases). CDR1 is SGHRS and CDR2 is YFSETQ in the germline V gene. The CDR3 spans 14 residues. The germline V and J ends were trimmed by 1 base and 6 bases, with 13 bases remaining between them. CDR3 sequence reads: CASSLRQGGAEAFF. The CDR3 region has the DNA TGCGCCAGCAGCTTGCGGCAGGGAGGCGCTGAAGCTTTCTTT.

In this sample, this clone turned up once. This sequence joins TRBV7-2 and TRBJ1-1, with D perhaps matching TRBD1 (5 bases). Germline V gene lookup returns CDR1 SGHTA and CDR2 FQGNSA. The CDR3 totals 14 residues. V was shortened by 4 bases and J by 3 bases, with 12 bases between the two germline ends. The DNA of the CDR3 is TGTGCCAGCAGCTCACAGGACGGGTACACTGAAGCTTTCTTT. Residues: CASSSQDGYTEAFF.

This clone ranks as medium-sized (0.01 to 0.1%). The chain recombines TRBV4-1 with TRBJ2-7, with 7 bases fitting TRBD1. This CDR3 is 15 amino acids long. Germline V lookup: CDR1 MGHRA, CDR2 YSYEKL. V lost 0 bases to trimming and J lost 1 base; unmatched junction nucleotides: 3. CDR3 DNA: TGCGCCAGCAGCCAAGACCAGACAGGGTCCTACGAGCAGTACTTC. Translated, it gives CASSQDQTGSYEQYF.

The gene calls are TRBV9 and TRBJ2-1, with 7 positions matching TRBD2. Germline V gene data show CDR1 as SGDLS and CDR2 as YYNGEE. V was pared by 1 base and J by 4 bases, with 8 bases of the junction left unmatched. This CDR3 is built from 16 residues. The CDR3 loop reads CASSVYAGEVYNEQFF. Written as DNA, the CDR3 is TGTGCCAGCAGCGTATATGCGGGGGAAGTGTACAATGAGCAGTTCTTC.

The chain links TRBV9 to TRBJ1-1, with 8 bases aligning to TRBD1. The CDR3 has 15 amino acids. The ends lost 7 bases at V and 6 bases at J; junction bases unmatched: 14. CDR1 is SGDLS and CDR2 is YYNGEE in the germline V gene. The CDR3 sequence: CASSRTGRTMAEAFF. The CDR3 bases are TGTGCCAGCTCCAGGACAGGGCGAACAATGGCTGAAGCTTTCTTT. Using reference TRBV9 and TRBJ1-1 for the parts outside the CDR3, the full variable domain is DSGVTQTPKHLITATGQRVTLRCSPRSGDLSVYWYQQSLDQGLQFLIQYYNGEERAKGNILERFSAQQFPDLHSELNLSSLELGDSALYFCASSRTGRTMAEAFFGQGTRLTVV.

Only one count was recorded for this clone. The gene calls are TRBV2 and TRBJ1-4; D is perhaps TRBD1 (5 bases). CDR1 is SNHLY and CDR2 is FYNNEI in the germline V gene. V lost 6 bases and J lost 8, with 13 bases in between. The CDR3 extends over 13 amino acids. The CDR3 is CASRGESGEKLFF. The CDR3 region has the DNA TGTGCCAGCAGAGGGGAGAGCGGGGAAAAACTGTTTTTT.

The chain recombines TRBV7-9 with TRBJ1-1; D is perhaps TRBD1 (5 bases). The V end lost 8 bases, the J end lost 4 bases, and 5 bases lay between the germline ends. CDR1 is SEHNR and CDR2 is FQNEAQ in the germline V gene (reference sequence). The CDR3 has 10 residues. The CDR3 protein is CASQGTEAFF. The CDR3 DNA follows: TGTGCCAGCCAGGGCACTGAAGCTTTCTTT.

V usage is TRBV25-1 and J usage is TRBJ2-2, with 7 bases matching TRBD2. The CDR3 consists of 14 residues. Trimming removed 3 bases from V and 4 bases from J; junction bases left unmatched: 2. In germline, CDR1 is MGHDK, CDR2 SYGVNS. The CDR3 protein is CASSDGGSTGELFF. The CDR3 DNA sequence: TGTGCCAGCAGTGACGGGGGGAGCACCGGGGAGCTGTTTTTT.

The CDR3 bases are TGTGCCAGCAGCTTCCGAGATGGGACACTCTATGGCTACACCTTC. Translated: CASSFRDGTLYGYTF. The V and J genes are TRBV7-2 and TRBJ1-2; possible D gene TRBD1, 6 bases. The V end lost 3 bases, the J end lost 4 bases, and 15 bases lay between the germline ends. CDR3 size: 15 residues. Germline V gene data show CDR1 as SGHTA and CDR2 as FQGNSA.

The chain employs TRBV19 and TRBJ1-5; possible D gene TRBD1, 6 bases. Germline V lookup: CDR1 LNHDA, CDR2 SQIVND (reference sequence). Trimming cost V 9 bases and J 4 bases, with 19 bases left between them. This CDR3 spans 15 amino acids. CDR3 DNA: TGTGCCAGCCGTGACAGGATCTGGGGGAATCAGCCCCAGCATTTT. Translating gives CASRDRIWGNQPQHF.